This entry is about one T cell receptor (beta chain). The antigen it recognizes is unknown. No much larger clone exists at a distance of one base, and base qualities are not known. The CDR3 spans 17 residues, from the cysteine through the phenylalanine. The CDR3 DNA has 51 bases and is translated from base 1. V and J are trimmed by 3 bases and 4 bases, and the gene matches miss 12 bases of the junction. CDR1 and CDR2 are drawn from the germline V gene (reference sequence): MNHEY, SMNVEV. The record originates from a study of cytomegalovirus exposure and HLA in healthy donors (dated by TCRdb to the late 2010s). Background on the whole study: An earlier analysis of approximately 640 of the donors reported 250 to 350 Gb of sequence data and around 120 million unique TCR beta sequences from about 179 million T cells. The study combined high-throughput TCR immunosequencing, statistical association of individual TCRs with disease status, and machine learning to predict cytomegalovirus infection status. All discovery cohort repertoires had been generated on a single sequencing platform. Among a few hundred genotyped donors of the cohort, an average of approximately 240,000 unique TCR beta nucleotide sequences were sequenced per donor, roughly a sixth of them non-productive. A later genetic analysis took genome-wide SNP genotypes for about three fifths of the roughly 700 donors and used that subset as a discovery cohort. A later analysis re-analyzed previously published TCR beta repertoires from approximately 700 donors and added high-resolution HLA genotyping to study TCR occurrence patterns. An early release covering roughly 580 HLA-typed donors comprised about 320 gigabases of sequencing data and roughly 86 million unique TCR sequences. Roughly five DR-DQ haplotypes were handled as single units for association and clustering because linkage in the cohort was strong. In an earlier analysis of around 540 of the donors, high-throughput TCR beta sequencing was used to judge whether each TCR beta V gene segment behaved as functional or pseudogenic. The study used immunosequencing to profile the T cell repertoires of about 670 subjects and linked those repertoires to cytomegalovirus serostatus. Donor age, sex, ethnicity and CMV serostatus were compiled alongside the repertoire data. The number of donors typed differed by locus, with about 629-640 for A, B, C, DRB1 and DQB1, roughly 520 for DQA1, approximately 570 for DPA1, and under 490 for DPB1. A separate validation cohort of over a hundred different subjects was used in addition to the roughly 700-subject first cohort. The study was designed to test whether signatures of past pathogen exposure could be identified by cataloging public T cell receptors. Class I and class II HLA loci were covered by the typing at four-digit resolution. Rather than using new phenotypic data, the later analysis identified candidate immune exposures from TCR beta sequences and from how often those sequences occurred across donors. Of the 300 to 500 genotyped donors, approximately 80% were placed in the genetic ancestry cluster associated with self-reported Caucasian donors.

Library construction relied on the immunoSEQ multiplex PCR assay. A mixture of 60 forward primers for TCR Vbeta segments and 13 reverse primers for TCR Jbeta segments was used in the multiplex PCR. The CDR3 region of rearranged TCR beta genes was amplified from genomic DNA with a multiplex PCR assay. Amplified TCR beta libraries were sequenced as 87-base-pair reads on the Illumina HiSeq System. The published analysis was carried out like this. In a later analysis, some 80 million unique TCR beta chains were counted across the roughly 670 repertoires, and roughly 11 million of these chains were shared by at least two donors. To remove PCR and sequencing errors, raw reads were error-corrected and collapsed into unique sequences using a nearest-neighbor algorithm that merged closely related sequences. CDR3 sequences were aligned to IMGT reference sequences to assign V, D and J gene segments. For a sequence to be retained, a match of at least six nucleotides to both a V gene segment and a J gene segment was required. A rearrangement counted as productive if the CDR3 had no stop codons and remained in frame with V and J, and every other rearrangement counted as non-productive. CDR3 was defined according to IMGT convention as the region running from the second conserved V-encoded cysteine to the conserved J-encoded phenylalanine. In an earlier analysis of some 550 of the donors, sequences lacking an unambiguous match to a single V gene segment were excluded. An earlier analysis of approximately 590 of the donors classified V segments as functional when productive rearrangements were above 56.7% and as segregating when the standard deviation between donors was above 5%. To diagnose cytomegalovirus status from the catalog of TCR beta chain sequences, a statistical classification framework was built. V and J gene assignment, in a later analysis, came from comparing TCR nucleotide sequences with IMGT/GENE-DB human TR gene sequences. Using the TCRdist pipeline, a later analysis assigned CDR3 sequences along with most-parsimonious VDJ recombination scenarios. A later analysis defined each TCR beta chain by its CDR3 amino acid sequence plus V-gene family, and excluded reads lacking a unique V-gene family. In a later analysis, approximately 640 highly shared, low-generation-probability nucleotide sequences were removed to address suspected cross-contamination and a sequencing artifact. In a later analysis, a clonal expansion index for each public chain was calculated from normalized within-repertoire ranks of inferred template counts. Generation probabilities in a later analysis came from a VDJ recombination model fitted to out-of-frame rearrangements, and those results were checked against IGoR. In a later analysis, TCR-TCR, TCR-HLA and TCR-CMV co-occurrence was scored with hypergeometric tests, and a repertoire-size bias correction was applied to TCR pairs. In a later analysis, false discovery rates were estimated by permuting HLA or CMV assignments 20 times. In a later analysis, co-occurring TCRs were grouped using DBSCAN, with TCRdist sequence similarity added in when clustering inside HLA-allele-positive subsets. Co-occurrence clustering excluded repertoires with fewer than 30,000 or more than 120,000 public chains, plus five with anomalous nucleotide sharing. In its TCRdb copy, this immuneACCESS table keeps in-frame sequences only and misses some clones. Where compared with another copy, unresolved V genes explain less than half of these, and the others have no known cause. V and J calls and clone size follow that table, whereas D and trimming were derived from the DNA. The sample records some 120,000 clones, 15% of which are singletons. 1.9% of the sample comes from the top ten.

Study-wide conclusions, independent of this receptor: A further reported finding was that TCR beta sequences accurately predicted the HLA-A and HLA-B alleles for most subjects in the first cohort. According to a later analysis, TCR association rates differed among HLA loci, with DRB1 alleles showing the most associated TCRs and HLA-C alleles showing the fewest. Assigning TCR associations to individual alleles was difficult when HLA alleles, especially DR and DQ, strongly co-occurred. CMV serostatus was the only immune exposure information available for the cohort. Across donors, most TCR sequences were observed very rarely, whereas some public TCRs were present in many individuals. Because HLA typing was missing for some donors at each locus, association tests included only the typed subset. Compared with the roughly 700-donor mean, donors in an Asian-associated ancestry cluster had fewer N-insertions in productive TCRs, according to a later genetic analysis. The presence/absence analyses assumed that sequencing depth was roughly uniform across donors, and that assumption may not be true. In an earlier analysis of several hundred of the donors, most TCR beta V segments were observed in productive rearrangements about 87% or about 30% of the time, broadly matching IMGT annotations. In a later analysis, most CMV-associated TCR beta chains were found to appear HLA-restricted, with HLA associations seemingly driven largely by CMV exposure. Only TCR beta chains were sequenced in this cohort, and the absence of alpha or paired-chain data limited detectable features. Three of the identified cytomegalovirus-associated TCR beta chains were confirmed in vitro to be specific for cytomegalovirus antigens. The classifier was reported to diagnose cytomegalovirus status with high specificity and sensitivity in both the original and validation cohorts. A later analysis associated 15,000 to 20,000 TCR beta sequences with specific HLA alleles at a false discovery rate of 0.05. Because counts were too low, some 16 rarely observed V segments, including chromosome 9 orphons, were excluded from the earlier analysis of around 640 of the donors. A later genetic analysis associated a missense DCLRE1C variant with V-gene and J-gene trimming of TCR beta chains, and an independent cohort replicated the association. In a later analysis, HLA-associated TCR beta chains were found to be more clonally expanded and to have lower generation probabilities than equally common non-associated chains. In a later analysis, several top co-occurrence clusters were reported to appear linked to parvovirus B19, influenza, CMV and Epstein-Barr virus. In the study, 150 to 200 TCR beta chains were listed as associated with cytomegalovirus. The sequencing pipeline was judged likely to have produced a cluster of highly shared sequence variants as a technical artifact. Some IMGT-functional V segments, including TRBV6-2 and TRBV6-3, could not be told apart with the 87-base-pair reads, so those segments were excluded. The authors suggested that the approach could potentially be generalized to other disease states and immunological phenotypes. Linkage disequilibrium might explain the correlated functional status among segregating V segments, but an unknown experimental factor could not be ruled out.

The cohort was made up of approximately 700 healthy bone marrow donors. All cohort members were sampled while nominally healthy, although unrecorded immune exposures were likely present. The donor tested CMV seronegative, placing the donor among the 350 to 400 seronegative members of the cohort. Each donor provided a peripheral blood sample, and peripheral blood mononuclear cells were used for TCR beta sequencing. Genomic DNA was extracted from the blood cell samples with the Qiagen DNeasy Blood Extraction Kit. This TCR came from a woman aged 18-29 years in good health and CMV-seronegative. The sequenced sample consisted of PBMCs. The sequence links TRBV27 to TRBJ2-1; 7 junctional bases match TRBD2. This receptor has the CDR3 CASSLAPGGSKYNEQFF. The DNA is TGTGCCAGCAGTTTGGCCCCCGGGGGGAGTAAGTACAATGAGCAGTTCTTC.